This T cell receptor beta chain was profiled in a study of T cells expressing NK-cell markers. Study background: Sorted CD3+CD56-NKG2C+, CD3+CD56+NKG2C- and CD3+CD56+NKG2C+ T cells were the source of the TCR beta repertoires. In the group of eight sequenced donors, seven were HCMV-seropositive and one was seronegative.

TCRdb re-analyzed the 5' RACE reads; it lists each CDR3 protein once, without DNA. The table for this sample gives about 260,000 distinct CDR3 sequences. Germline V gives CDR1 MDHEN, CDR2 SYDVKM. This CDR3 contains 16 residues. This receptor was taken from a woman between 18 and 69 years old in good health. The V gene is TRBV28, the J gene TRBJ2-7. Material for sequencing was blood T cells: a sorted CD56 or NKG2C T cell subset, CD4+ or CD8+ T cells, or bulk PBMC T cells (not recorded which). The CDR3 region is CASSSFAKTVSHEQYF.